This T cell receptor beta chain was captured in a study of blood T cells in healthy people across ages. The authors ran a second PCR of about 6 to 11 cycles using a sample-barcoded 5' primer and a J-beta primer mix. TCRdb independently ran MiXCR on the 5' RACE reads; one entry per CDR3 protein. The sample includes about 1.4 million distinct CDR3 sequences, approximately 59% of them seen just once. This CDR3 is built from 16 residues. Germline loops: CDR1 LGHNA, CDR2 YNFKEQ. Losses at the gene ends were 3 bases for V and 3 bases for J; bases not matched to a gene: 8. In terms of origin and age, donors were healthy Caucasian individuals from Russia aged roughly 6 to 95.

The genes are TRBV4-2 and TRBJ2-3, with 8 bases matching TRBD1. This receptor was taken from a man in his late teens or twenties in good health. The sample was blood. CDR3: CASSQEGQVETDTQYF. The CDR3 DNA is TGTGCCAGCAGCCAGGAGGGACAGGTAGAGACAGATACGCAGTATTTT.